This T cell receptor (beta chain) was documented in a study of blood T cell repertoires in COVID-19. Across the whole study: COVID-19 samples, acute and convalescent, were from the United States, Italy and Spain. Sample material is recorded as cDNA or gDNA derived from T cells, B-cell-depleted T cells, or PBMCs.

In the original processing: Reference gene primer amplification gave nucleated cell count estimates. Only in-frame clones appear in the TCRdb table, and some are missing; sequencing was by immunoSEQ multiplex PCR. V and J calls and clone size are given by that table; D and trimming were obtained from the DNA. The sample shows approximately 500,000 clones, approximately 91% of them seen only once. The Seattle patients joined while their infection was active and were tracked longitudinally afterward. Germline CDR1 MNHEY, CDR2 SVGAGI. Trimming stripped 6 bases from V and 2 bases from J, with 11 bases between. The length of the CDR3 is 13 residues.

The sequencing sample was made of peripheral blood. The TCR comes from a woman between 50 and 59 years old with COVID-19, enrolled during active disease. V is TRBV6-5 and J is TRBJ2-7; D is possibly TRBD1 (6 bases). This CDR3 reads CASRDSAAYEQYF. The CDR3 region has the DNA TGTGCCAGCAGGGACAGCGCAGCCTACGAGCAGTACTTC.